The entry below describes one T cell receptor (beta chain). Its antigen is as yet unknown. MiXCR, applied by TCRdb to the RT-PCR reads, yields one record per CDR3 protein. The profile covers 860,000 or so distinct CDR3 sequences, with 21% appearing a single time and about a tenth taken by the ten largest. The data stem from a study of response to subunit inactivated influenza vaccine. Whole-study findings and limits: The study's authors posited that every seasonal influenza vaccination enlists few new T cells.

Germline CDR1 is LGHDT and CDR2 is YNNKEL (reference sequence). This CDR3 has 16 amino acids. The ends were cut back, 4 bases at V and 6 bases at J, with 19 bases in the middle. The material sequenced was PBMCs from blood, taken roughly 5 days after vaccination. The V and J genes are TRBV3-1 and TRBJ2-1; TRBD2 might be the D (6 bases). The receptor was isolated from a man aged 45-65 years who received an inactivated influenza vaccine. This chain's CDR3 is CASSPQPGLALNEQFF. Here the CDR3 DNA reads TGTGCCAGCAGCCCCCAACCGGGACTGGCCCTCAATGAGCAGTTCTTC.